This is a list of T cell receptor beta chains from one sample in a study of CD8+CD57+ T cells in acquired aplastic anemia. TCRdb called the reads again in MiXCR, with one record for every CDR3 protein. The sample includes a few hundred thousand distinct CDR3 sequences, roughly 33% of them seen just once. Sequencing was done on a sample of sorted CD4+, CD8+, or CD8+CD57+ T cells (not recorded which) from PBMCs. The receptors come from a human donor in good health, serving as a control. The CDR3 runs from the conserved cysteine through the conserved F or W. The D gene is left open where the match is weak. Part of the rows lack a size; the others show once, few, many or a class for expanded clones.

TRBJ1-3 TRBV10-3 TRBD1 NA TGTGCCATCAGTCGGACAGGGCCTTTCTCCGGAAACGCCATATATTTT CAISRTGPFSGNAIYF
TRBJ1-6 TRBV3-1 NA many TGTGCCAGCAGCCAAGAGGGTTCACCCCTCCACTTT CASSQEGSPLHF
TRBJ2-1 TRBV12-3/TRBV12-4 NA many TGTGCCAGCAGTCAAGGACAGAATGAGCAGTTCTTC CASSQGQNEQFF
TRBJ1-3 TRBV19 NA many TGTGCCAGTAGCCCCGTCGGCGCTGGAAACACCATATATTTT CASSPVGAGNTIYF
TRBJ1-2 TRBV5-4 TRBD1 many TGTGCCAGCAGCGGTCCCGGGACAGGGAATGGCTACACCTTC CASSGPGTGNGYTF
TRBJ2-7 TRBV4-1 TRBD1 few TGCGCCAGCAGCCGGGGACAGGGGGCGGATTCCTACGAGCAGTACTTC CASSRGQGADSYEQYF
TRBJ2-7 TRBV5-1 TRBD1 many TGCGCCAGCAGCCGGGGGACAGGGGAGATCGAGTACTTC CASSRGTGEIEYF
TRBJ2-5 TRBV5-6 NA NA TGTGCCAGCGGCTCGCCGTATTGGCTGACCCAGTACTTC CASGSPYWLTQYF
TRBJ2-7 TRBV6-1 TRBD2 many TGTGCCAGCAGCCACACTAGCGGGGGATTCTACGAGCAGTACTTC CASSHTSGGFYEQYF
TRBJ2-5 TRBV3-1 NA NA TGTGCCAGCAGCCAAGGAGGAACGAGCTCGGAGACCCAGTACTTC CASSQGGTSSETQYF
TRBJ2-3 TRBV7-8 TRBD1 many TGTGCCAGCAGCTGGGACAGGTGGTCTGATACGCAGTATTTT CASSWDRWSDTQYF
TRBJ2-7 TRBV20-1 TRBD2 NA TGCAGTGCTAGGTCTCTAGCGGGGTCCCACGAGCAGTACTTC CSARSLAGSHEQYF
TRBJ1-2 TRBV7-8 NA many TGTGCCAGCAGCCCGGCGGATCGGGGCTACACCTTC CASSPADRGYTF
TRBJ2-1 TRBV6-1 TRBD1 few TGTGCCAGCACCCACCGGGACAGGGTCCATGAGCAGTTCTTC CASTHRDRVHEQFF
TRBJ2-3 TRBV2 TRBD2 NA TGTGCCAGCAGTGAACGGTCTAGCGGGGGATCAGATACGCAGTATTTT CASSERSSGGSDTQYF
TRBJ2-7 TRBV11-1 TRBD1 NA TGTGCCAGCAGCCGACAGGGGGGGGCAGAGAATGACTACGAGCAGTACTTC CASSRQGGAENDYEQYF
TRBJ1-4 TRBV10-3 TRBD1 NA TGTGCCATCAGTGACAGGGGGCGAGAAAAACTGTTTTTT CAISDRGREKLFF
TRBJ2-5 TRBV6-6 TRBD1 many TGTGCCAGCAGTCCTCAACAGGGGGCTGAGACCCAGTACTTC CASSPQQGAETQYF
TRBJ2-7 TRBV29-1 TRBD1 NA TGCAGCGTTGAAGATCACCGGACAGGGAACGAGCAGTACTTC CSVEDHRTGNEQYF
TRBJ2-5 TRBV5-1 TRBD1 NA TGCGCCAGCAGGCCGACAGGGGCCAAACATCAAGAGACCCAGTACTTC CASRPTGAKHQETQYF
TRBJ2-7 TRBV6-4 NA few TGTGCCAGCAGTGACGGTTTATCCAGGGTCAAATCCTACGAGCAGTACTTC CASSDGLSRVKSYEQYF
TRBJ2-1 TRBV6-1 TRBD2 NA TGTGCCAGCAGTGAAAGGTCTAGCGGTCACAATGAGCAGTTCTTC CASSERSSGHNEQFF
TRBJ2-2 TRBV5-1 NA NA TGCGCCAGCAGCCCGGGACCGGACACCGGGGAGCTGTTTTTT CASSPGPDTGELFF
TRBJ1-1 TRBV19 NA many TGTGCCAGTAGGATAGAAACTGAAGCTTTCTTT CASRIETEAFF
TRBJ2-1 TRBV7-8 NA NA TGTGCCAGCAGCTTAGCACCGAGCTCCTACAATGAGCAGTTCTTC CASSLAPSSYNEQFF
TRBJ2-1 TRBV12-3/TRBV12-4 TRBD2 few TGTGCCAGCAGTTTTCTTCCTAGCGGCGAGCAGTTCTTC CASSFLPSGEQFF
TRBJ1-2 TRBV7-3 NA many TGTGCCAGCAGCTTAACGGGCGACGGAGACTATGGCTACACCTTC CASSLTGDGDYGYTF
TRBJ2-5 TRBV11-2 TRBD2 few TGTGCCAGCAGTAAGGGACTAGCGGGTTGGGTAGAGACCCAGTACTTC CASSKGLAGWVETQYF
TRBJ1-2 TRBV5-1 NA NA TGCGCCAGCAGCTTAGACAGTACCAACTATGGCCACACCTTC CASSLDSTNYGHTF
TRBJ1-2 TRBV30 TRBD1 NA TGTGCCTGGATCTCCGACAGGGGATATGGCTACACCTTC CAWISDRGYGYTF
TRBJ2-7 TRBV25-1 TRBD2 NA TGTGCCAGCAGTGAAGGGGCTAGCGGGACTGGGGAGCAGTACTTC CASSEGASGTGEQYF
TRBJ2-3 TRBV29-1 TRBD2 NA TGCAGCGTTGGATGGATAGCGGGGGACACAGATACGCAGTATTTT CSVGWIAGDTDTQYF
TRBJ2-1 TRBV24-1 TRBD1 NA TGTGCCACCAGTGATTCGGATGCGGGACAGGCTTACGATGAGCAGTTCTTC CATSDSDAGQAYDEQFF
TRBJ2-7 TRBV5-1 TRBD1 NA TGCGGAACACCCAAGGACAGGGCCTATGAGCAGTACTTC CGTPKDRAYEQYF
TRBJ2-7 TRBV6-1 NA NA TGTGCCAGCAGTGTTGATAGGTTCTCCTACGAGCAGTACTTC CASSVDRFSYEQYF
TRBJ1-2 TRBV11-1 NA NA TGTGCCAGCAGCTTAGCGCTAGGGCTCCATGGCTACACCTTC CASSLALGLHGYTF
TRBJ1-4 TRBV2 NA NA TGTGCCAGCAGTCCCGACAGGTTAACCGAAAAACTGTTTTTT CASSPDRLTEKLFF
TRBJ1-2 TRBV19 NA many TGTGCCAGTAGTCCACAGGGAAATAACTATGGCTACACCTTC CASSPQGNNYGYTF
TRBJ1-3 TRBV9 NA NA TGTGCCAGCAGCCAAGATATCAGGGTCGGTGGAAACACCATATATTTT CASSQDIRVGGNTIYF
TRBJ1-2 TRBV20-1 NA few TGCAGTGCGCAGATAACTAACTATGGCTACACCTTC CSAQITNYGYTF
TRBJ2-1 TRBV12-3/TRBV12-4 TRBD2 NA TGTGCCAGCAGTCTCGGACTAGCGGGAATAAAGAATGAGCAGTTCTTC CASSLGLAGIKNEQFF
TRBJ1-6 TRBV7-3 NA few TGTGCCAGCAGCTTTGGGATCATTTCACCCCTCCACTTT CASSFGIISPLHF
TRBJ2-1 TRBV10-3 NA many TGTGCCATCAGTGGAGTTACCTCCTACAATGAGCAGTTCTTC CAISGVTSYNEQFF
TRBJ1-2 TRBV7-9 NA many TGTGCCAGCAGCTTAGTGAGGAACAGCCAAATTCTCTATGGCTACACCTTC CASSLVRNSQILYGYTF
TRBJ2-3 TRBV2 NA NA TGTGCCAGCCACTATAAGGGGGTTGGCGCAGATACGCAGTATTTT CASHYKGVGADTQYF
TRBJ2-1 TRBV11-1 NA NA TGTGCCAGCAGCTTACGCGGAGGGACAGACAATGAGCAGTTCTTC CASSLRGGTDNEQFF
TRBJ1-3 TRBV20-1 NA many TGCAGTGCTAGAGATCCGGAATACTCTGGAAACACCATATATTTT CSARDPEYSGNTIYF
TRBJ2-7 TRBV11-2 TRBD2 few TGTGCCAGCAACCCGACCGCCGGGACTACCAACGAGCAGTACTTC CASNPTAGTTNEQYF
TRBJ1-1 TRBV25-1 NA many TGTGCCAGCAGTGATTTCGTCGTGGACAAACCTGAAGCTTTCTTT CASSDFVVDKPEAFF
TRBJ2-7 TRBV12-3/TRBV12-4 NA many TGCGCCAGCAGCTTGGTACCTGGAGGCTCCTACGAGCAGTACTTC CASSLVPGGSYEQYF
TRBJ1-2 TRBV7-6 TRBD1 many TGTGCCAGCAGCTGCCAACCCGGCGGGACAGCGCGCTCCCCGTACTATGGCTACACCTTC CASSCQPGGTARSPYYGYTF
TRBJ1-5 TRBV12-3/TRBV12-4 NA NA TGTGCCAGCGGGGTGAGGAGTCAGGGGAGGTTGAGTAGCAATCAGCCCCAGCATTTT CASGVRSQGRLSSNQPQHF